Each of the 15 T cell receptor beta chains below was sequenced from the same sample in a study of beta chain features in type 1 diabetes. Whole-study results and caveats: TCRB CDR3s were moderately but significantly shorter in Type 1 diabetes patients in all four CD4+ subsets.

No antigen has been identified for these receptors. Every bit of the isolated RNA underwent reverse transcription, so sequencing read expressed TCRB transcripts. Assay used: immunoSEQ multiplex PCR; TCRdb lists only in-frame clones, some missing. The sample shows 300,000 or so clones, roughly an eighth of them seen only once. Sequencing used naive CD4+ T cells from blood. These receptors came from a man aged 30-40 years with type 1 diabetes.

The chain couples TRBV7-2 to TRBJ1-3; D is undetermined. The CDR3 loop spans 14 amino acids. V was trimmed by 5 bases and J by 0 bases, leaving 8 bases between them. Germline assignment: CDR1 SGHTA and CDR2 FQGNSA. In DNA form, the CDR3 reads TGTGCCAGCAGCCGGGGAGCCTCTGGAAACACCATATATTTT. Amino acids: CASSRGASGNTIYF.

This chain links TRBV4-3 with TRBJ1-5, with D unclear. CDR3 length: 13 amino acids. Trimming removed 0 bases at V and 6 bases at J, with 6 bases between. Germline V gives CDR1 LGHNA, CDR2 YSLEER. Here the CDR3 reads CASSQDQRQPQHF. Here the CDR3 DNA reads TGCGCCAGCAGCCAAGATCAGCGTCAGCCCCAGCATTTT.

The rearrangement uses TRBV18 and TRBJ2-6, with D possibly TRBD1 on 5 matching bases. V lost 6 bases, J lost 3 bases, and 15 bases lay in between. The CDR3 contains 16 residues. Germline loops: CDR1 KGHSH, CDR2 LQKENI. DNA of the CDR3: TGTGCCAGCTCCACGACAGCCCAAGTTGGGGCCAACGTCCTGACTTTC. Translating it yields CASSTTAQVGANVLTF.

This chain uses TRBV5-4 with TRBJ2-1, with TRBD1 matching 8 bases. Germline loops: CDR1 SGHNT, CDR2 YYREEE (reference sequence). J was trimmed by 8 bases and V by 1 base; bases with no gene match: 2. CDR3 length: 13 residues. CDR3 amino acids: CASSLPGGDEQFF. The CDR3 region has the DNA TGTGCCAGCAGCTTGCCAGGGGGCGATGAGCAGTTCTTC.

This chain links TRBV30 with TRBJ1-1; the D gene is possibly TRBD1 (5 bases). With 3 bases removed from V and 6 bases from J, the gap between germline ends came to 11 bases. The CDR3 contains 12 residues. Germline V gives CDR1 GTSNPN, CDR2 SVGIG (reference sequence). The CDR3 DNA follows: TGTGCCTGGAGCCTCAGGGTGGCTGAAGCTTTCTTT. The encoded protein is CAWSLRVAEAFF. The complete variable domain, with remaining parts taken from reference TRBV30 and TRBJ1-1, reads SQTIHQWPATLVQPVGSPLSLECTVEGTSNPNLYWYRQAAGRGLQLLFYSVGIGQISSEVPQNLSASRPQDRQFILSSKKLLLSDSGFYLCAWSLRVAEAFFGQGTRLTVV.

In this sample, this clone turned up a few times. V and J are TRBV11-2 and TRBJ2-1; D unresolved. Germline assignment: CDR1 SGHAT and CDR2 FQNNGV. Trimming left V 5 bases short and J 8 bases short, with 10 bases between. CDR3 length: 12 residues. The CDR3 region has the DNA TGTGCCAGCAGCCCCGGAGAGTATGAGCAGTTCTTC. It codes for CASSPGEYEQFF.

The chain employs TRBV7-9 and TRBJ2-1; TRBD1 agrees at 8 bases. J was trimmed by 10 bases and V by 0 bases; bases with no gene match: 8. Germline CDR1 SEHNR, CDR2 FQNEAQ (reference sequence). The CDR3 length is 15 residues. The CDR3: CASSLAGTGLGEQFF. The CDR3 DNA sequence: TGTGCCAGCAGCTTAGCCGGGACAGGCCTGGGGGAGCAGTTCTTC.

In its sample, this clone was seen a few times. The V call is TRBV9, the J call TRBJ2-1; D may be TRBD2 (6 bases). The germline V and J ends were trimmed by 4 bases and 6 bases, with 11 bases remaining between them. This CDR3 contains 13 residues. Germline V gives CDR1 SGDLS, CDR2 YYNGEE. The DNA of the CDR3 is TGTGCCAGCAGCCCTCTACTAGCCAATGAGCAGTTCTTC. Translated, it gives CASSPLLANEQFF.

With regard to this clone: Other DNA sequences in this specimen translate into the identical CDR3. This chain joins TRBV28 and TRBJ1-5; D is unclear. Germline loops: CDR1 MDHEN, CDR2 SYDVKM. Trimming removed 6 bases from V and 0 bases from J, with 3 bases in between. The CDR3 runs 12 residues. DNA for the CDR3: TGTGCCAGCAGATATAGCAATCAGCCCCAGCATTTT. It codes for CASRYSNQPQHF. Complete variable domain (other parts from reference TRBV28 and TRBJ1-5): DVKVTQSSRYLVKRTGEKVFLECVQDMDHENMFWYRQDPGLGLRLIYFSYDVKMKEKGDIPEGYSVSREKKERFSLILESASTNQTSMYLCASRYSNQPQHFGDGTRLSIL.

The chain joins TRBV2 to TRBJ1-3, with a weak D call TRBD1 (5 bases). The V and J ends lost 6 bases and 0 bases respectively, with 15 bases between them. The CDR3 extends over 16 amino acids. In germline, CDR1 is SNHLY, CDR2 FYNNEI. The CDR3 spells CASSITGSTSGNTIYF. CDR3 nucleotides: TGTGCCAGCAGCATTACAGGCAGCACCTCTGGAAACACCATATATTTT.

The chain is built from TRBV2 and TRBJ2-2; D gene unclear. The CDR3 extends over 12 amino acids. The V gene's germline CDR1 is SNHLY and CDR2 FYNNEI. V was trimmed by 5 bases and J by 1 base, leaving 2 bases between them. DNA of the CDR3: TGTGCCAGCAGTCTGAACACCGGGGAGCTGTTTTTT. Translated, it gives CASSLNTGELFF.

V gene TRBV20-1 combines with J gene TRBJ2-1; no definite D call. The CDR3 is made up of 11 amino acids. In germline, CDR1 is DFQATT, CDR2 SNEGSKA (reference sequence). V was shortened by 7 bases and J by 8 bases, with 12 bases between the two germline ends. DNA of the CDR3: TGCAGTGTTAAAACAAGTTATGAGCAGTTCTTC. Its protein product is CSVKTSYEQFF.

In this sample, this clone turned up a few times. J is TRBJ2-3 and V is TRBV28; D is ambiguous. Germline V gives CDR1 MDHEN, CDR2 SYDVKM. Trimming removed 4 bases from V and 1 base from J, with 18 bases in between. The CDR3 is 17 amino acids. The CDR3 DNA is TGTGCCAGCAGTTACCCCATCTCGCGAGGTCGCACAGATACGCAGTATTTT. Protein sequence: CASSYPISRGRTDTQYF.

The CDR3: CASSEYSGRAYEQYF. DNA for the CDR3: TGTGCCAGCAGTGAATACAGCGGGAGGGCCTACGAGCAGTACTTC. This sequence joins TRBV25-1 and TRBJ2-7; 10 bases are a match to TRBD2. Trimming took 0 bases from V and 2 from J; bases not matched to a gene: 1. The CDR3 runs 15 residues. CDR1 is MGHDK, CDR2 SYGVNS, per germline.

The genes are TRBV6-6 and TRBJ1-5; possible D gene TRBD1, 6 bases. Trimming took 5 bases from V and 0 from J, leaving 14 bases between them. CDR1 and CDR2 from the germline V gene are MNHNY and SVGAGI (reference sequence). The CDR3 is 16 amino acids. This CDR3 is CASSPPDRISNQPQHF. In DNA, the CDR3 is TGTGCCAGCAGTCCGCCCGACAGGATTAGCAATCAGCCCCAGCATTTT.